What follows are 2 T cell receptor beta chains derived from one specimen sequenced in a study of blood T cell repertoires in COVID-19. Assay used: immunoSEQ multiplex PCR; TCRdb lists only in-frame clones, some missing. This table holds 55,000 or so clones, roughly 85% found once. Sequencing was carried out using peripheral blood. These receptor sequences come from a human donor in a cohort sampled during active or convalescent COVID-19.

The chain combines TRBV2 with TRBJ1-1; maybe TRBD1 (5 bases). This CDR3 spans 13 amino acids. Trimming removed 10 bases from V and 5 bases from J, with 17 bases in between. In germline, CDR1 is SNHLY, CDR2 FYNNEI. CDR3 sequence reads: CATRKRGVTEAFF. DNA for the CDR3: TGTGCCACCCGGAAAAGGGGCGTGACTGAAGCTTTCTTT. The full variable domain, in which reference TRBV2 and TRBJ1-1 provide the parts outside the CDR3, is EPEVTQTPSHQVTQMGQEVILRCVPISNHLYFYWYRQILGQKVEFLVSFYNNEISEKSEIFDDQFSVERPDGSNFTLKIRSTKLEDSAMYFCATRKRGVTEAFFGQGTRLTVV.

The genes are TRBV4-1 and TRBJ1-2; no definite D call. The CDR3 length is 14 residues. Trimming removed 1 base at V and 6 bases at J, with 12 bases between. Germline V lookup: CDR1 MGHRA, CDR2 YSYEKL. The CDR3 sequence: CASSQVGRPDGYTF. CDR3 DNA sequence: TGCGCCAGCAGCCAAGTAGGCAGGCCGGATGGCTACACCTTC.